This T cell receptor beta chain was observed in a study of T cell clusters in autoimmune cytopenias. Findings of the study overall: A dominant lymphoma-associated repertoire apparently masked the cluster-lack signature in secondary cytopenia versus chronic lymphocytic leukemia.

Germline CDR1 reads MNHEY; CDR2 reads SVGEGT. The CDR3 totals 14 residues. TRB amplification used around 0.25 ug of peripheral blood genomic DNA. One tube held mixed TRB-A and TRB-B primer pools for touch-down PCR. TCRdb re-called the multiplex PCR reads and gives one entry per CDR3 protein, without DNA. The clone table shows approximately 15,000 distinct CDR3 sequences, with the ten largest holding 3% to 4%. A note on this clonotype: Its target is not known.

This same sample was also part of a study on T cell repertoires in aging, cancer and after chemotherapy. That investigation notes: Repeat sampling of healthy donors over several months to years showed clear clonal overlap.

This sequence joins TRBV6-2 or TRBV6-3 and TRBJ1-5; TCRdb lists TRBD1, though no DNA is available to test this call. The TCR originated in a human donor in good health. The sequencing sample was made of peripheral blood. The CDR3 protein is CASSDRGRGQPQHF.